This TCR beta chain is drawn from a study of CD8+CD57+ T cells in acquired aplastic anemia. In the study overall: Sorted CD4+ and CD8+ cells gave an average of around 3 ug of DNA.

CDR3 and TCR beta VDJ profiling relied on genomic DNA as the template. TCRdb fed the reads into MiXCR, producing one record per CDR3 protein. The sample yields 200,000 to 250,000 distinct CDR3 sequences, roughly two thirds seen once. CDR1 SGDLS and CDR2 YYNGEE come from the germline V gene. The CDR3 runs to 13 residues. A remark on this clonotype: Its target is unknown. A junction boundary mismatches the germline segment, possibly from a read error.

An expansion of CD8+CD57+ cells by flow cytometry had been shown in patients chosen for sequencing. Severe acquired aplastic anemia was diagnosed in all patients. Untreated patients provided the blood samples, with no therapy given before sampling. Study-wide results and caveats: Around 29 CD8+ CDR3 sequences were shared between patients and controls.

This rearrangement joins TRBV9 to TRBJ1-3, with D possibly matching TRBD1 (6 bases). Material: sorted CD4+, CD8+, or CD8+CD57+ T cells (not recorded which) from PBMCs. The source is a human donor with aplastic anemia. DNA of the CDR3: TGCGCCAGCAGCTATAGGGGGGGAGACACCATATATTTT. Its protein product is CASSYRGGDTIYF.